This T cell receptor beta chain is from a study of shared clonotypes between healthy human individuals. At the level of the study: Per-donor plates numbered three CD4 naive, three CD4 memory, two CD8 naive and one CD8 memory. Study-level findings and limits: When naive CD4 clonotypes were compared across a few donors, about 4.9% were shared. There were few donors, and this limited the genetic and exposure-history diversity represented.

Every subset had its genomic DNA shared out evenly among several immunoSEQ plates. Measured with immunoSEQ multiplex PCR; TCRdb has only the in-frame clones, and not every one. The sample holds a few million clones; around nine tenths are singletons and the top ten take more than 0.12%. V dropped 1 base and J dropped 8 bases, with 14 bases sitting between them. This CDR3 comprises 14 residues. The germline CDR1 and CDR2 sequences are LNHDA and SQIVND (reference sequence). On this clone: Its antigen is still unknown.

The sequenced sample consisted of naive CD4+ T cells sorted from blood. Documented subset: CD45RA+ positively selected. This TCR derives from a man aged 18-30 years in good health. The chain links TRBV19 to TRBJ1-2; D is unclear. CDR3 residues: CASSIAAELQGYTF. The CDR3 nucleotides read TGTGCCAGTAGTATAGCAGCGGAACTCCAGGGCTACACCTTC.